The 3 T cell receptor beta chains below were found in one sample sequenced in a study of memory CD4+ T cells and cytomegalovirus serostatus. The sort gate was single viable CD3+CD4+CD8-CD45RO+ cells for memory CD4+ T cells. Sequencing used immunoSEQ multiplex PCR; TCRdb keeps in-frame clones, though not all of them. This sample has around 45,000 clones, with roughly 73% found just once. Sequencing was carried out using memory CD4+ T cells from blood. All receptors come from an adult in good health and CMV-seronegative.

The chain joins TRBV2 to TRBJ1-1; 9 bases align to TRBD1. J gave up 5 bases and V 5 bases, and 6 bases lay outside the gene matches. The germline gives CDR1 SNHLY, CDR2 FYNNEI. The CDR3 is made up of 14 amino acids. The CDR3 DNA is TGTGCCAGCAGTAGCACAGGGGGCGGAACTGAAGCTTTCTTT. This codes for CASSSTGGGTEAFF.

By sample share, this clone is medium-sized. This sequence joins TRBV6-1 and TRBJ2-7, with 10 positions matching TRBD2. Germline-derived CDR1 and CDR2 are MNHNS and SASEGT. This CDR3 contains 15 residues. V lost 5 bases to trimming and J lost 3 bases; unmatched junction nucleotides: 7. The CDR3 DNA sequence: TGTGCCAGCAGTATAACTAGCGGGGTAATCTACGAGCAGTACTTC. As protein: CASSITSGVIYEQYF.

V gene TRBV6-5 combines with J gene TRBJ2-3; the match to TRBD2 covers 10 bases. This CDR3 has 16 residues. CDR1 is MNHEY and CDR2 is SVGAGI in the germline V gene. The J segment lost 6 bases and the V segment lost 2 bases, leaving 8 bases of the junction unmatched. The CDR3 region is CASSYMASGGPDTQYF. The CDR3 nucleotides read TGTGCCAGCAGTTACATGGCTAGCGGGGGCCCGGATACGCAGTATTTT.